This T cell receptor (beta chain) was profiled in a study of early T cells in non-severe SARS-CoV-2 infection. TCRdb re-called the 5' RACE reads through MiXCR, storing one row per CDR3 protein. The table has 86,000 or so distinct CDR3 sequences, roughly 5.7% seen once. Looked up from germline, CDR1 is SGHTA and CDR2 is FQGNSA. The CDR3 has 16 residues. V lost 7 bases and J 0 bases, leaving 19 bases between the germline ends. This clonotype came up many times. J is TRBJ2-7 and V is TRBV7-2; D call uncertain. The clonotype comes from an adult who was a healthcare worker with PCR-confirmed SARS-CoV-2 infection or an uninfected control (not recorded which). Sequenced sample: whole blood. The CDR3 region is CASTPFDVRSSYEQYF. CDR3 DNA: TGTGCCAGCACCCCTTTCGACGTCCGAAGCTCCTACGAGCAGTACTTC.